A single sample is the source of the 26 T cell receptor beta chains below, sequenced in a study of OX40 agonist ivuxolimab in advanced cancers. Only in-frame clones appear in the TCRdb table, and some are missing; sequencing was by immunoSEQ multiplex PCR. The sample shows some 50,000 clones, 85% to 90% of them seen only once. Source: CD4+ or CD8+ T cells sorted from blood, taken in a trial of the OX40 agonist ivuxolimab. Receptors were obtained from an adult with an advanced solid tumor such as melanoma, head and neck, liver or kidney cancer.

The chain is built from TRBV4-1 and TRBJ2-7, with 7 bases fitting TRBD2. This CDR3 has 15 residues. Unmatched junction bases numbered 5, after V lost 3 bases and J lost 0 bases. Germline V gene sequence: CDR1 MGHRA, CDR2 YSYEKL. CDR3 coding DNA: TGCGCCAGCAGCCATACTAGCGAGAGCTCCTACGAGCAGTACTTC. Its translation is CASSHTSESSYEQYF.

The chain carries TRBV29-1 and TRBJ1-3, with D unclear. V was shortened by 5 bases and J by 2 bases, with 16 bases between the two germline ends. The V gene's germline CDR1 is SQVTM and CDR2 ANQGSEA. This CDR3 contains 15 residues. Here the CDR3 DNA reads TGCAGCGTTCACTGGGCCACCGGTCCTGGAAACACCATATATTTT. Its translation is CSVHWATGPGNTIYF.

This CDR3 is CASSLSDSEYGYTF. In DNA form, the CDR3 reads TGCGCCAGCAGCTTATCCGACAGTGAATATGGCTACACCTTC. The rearrangement uses TRBV5-1 and TRBJ1-2; possible D gene TRBD1, 5 bases. Trimming cost V 2 bases and J 5 bases, with 13 bases left between them. The V gene's germline CDR1 is SGHRS and CDR2 YFSETQ. This CDR3 comprises 14 residues.

Here the CDR3 reads CASIGWTEYNEQFF. In DNA form, the CDR3 reads TGTGCCAGCATCGGGTGGACTGAGTACAATGAGCAGTTCTTC. V gene TRBV6-1 combines with J gene TRBJ2-1; a possible D gene is TRBD2 (5 bases). The V gene lost 7 bases and the J gene lost 4 bases, with 14 bases spanning the gap. This CDR3 spans 14 amino acids. Looked up from germline, CDR1 is MNHNS and CDR2 is SASEGT.

The chain carries TRBV13 and TRBJ1-4; 8 bases map to TRBD1. CDR1 PRHDT and CDR2 FYEKMQ come from the germline V gene (reference sequence). The CDR3 loop spans 13 amino acids. V dropped 6 bases and J dropped 7; count of bases not matched to a gene: 4. CDR3 loop: CASSQGASEKLFF. Here the CDR3 DNA reads TGTGCCAGCAGTCAGGGGGCGAGTGAAAAACTGTTTTTT.

The J gene is TRBJ2-5, the V gene TRBV11-2; the D is unclear. V lost 2 bases and J lost 0, with 4 bases in between. The CDR3 has 13 residues. The germline gives CDR1 SGHAT, CDR2 FQNNGV. The DNA of the CDR3 is TGTGCCAGCAGCTTATATGACCAAGAGACCCAGTACTTC. Its protein is CASSLYDQETQYF.

J is TRBJ2-1 and V is TRBV7-9; 8 positions match TRBD1. The germline gives CDR1 SEHNR, CDR2 FQNEAQ (reference sequence). V trimming: 4 bases; J trimming: 5 bases; junction bases outside the gene matches: 7. This CDR3 has 15 residues. The CDR3 DNA is TGTGCCAGCAGCTCCCGGGACAGGCTACACAATGAGCAGTTCTTC. Translated, it gives CASSSRDRLHNEQFF.

The chain recombines TRBV5-4 with TRBJ2-7; D remains unclear. The CDR3 runs to 13 residues. Germline V lookup: CDR1 SGHNT, CDR2 YYREEE (reference sequence). The V end lost 0 bases, the J end lost 3 bases, and 7 bases lay between the germline ends. This CDR3 reads CASSLAHDYEQYF. The CDR3 DNA sequence: TGTGCCAGCAGCTTGGCCCACGACTACGAGCAGTACTTC.

There are a few counts of this clone. This chain joins TRBV27 and TRBJ1-6, with unresolved D. The germline V and J ends were trimmed by 2 bases and 3 bases, with 8 bases remaining between them. The V gene's germline CDR1 is MNHEY and CDR2 SMNVEV (reference sequence). This CDR3 spans 15 amino acids. This chain's CDR3 is CASSLQDNYNSPLHF. CDR3 DNA sequence: TGTGCCAGCAGTTTACAGGATAACTATAATTCACCCCTCCACTTT.

The rearrangement joins TRBV19 to TRBJ1-2; D is uncertain. The germline V gene encodes CDR1 LNHDA and CDR2 SQIVND (reference sequence). The ends were cut back, 3 bases at V and 4 bases at J, with 12 bases in the middle. This CDR3 comprises 14 residues. CDR3 bases: TGTGCCAGTAGTATGGGCCGAACCCCCTATGGCTACACCTTC. It yields the protein CASSMGRTPYGYTF.

V is TRBV27 and J is TRBJ1-6; possible D gene TRBD1, 5 bases. V lost 2 bases and J lost 7, with 9 bases in between. Germline V gene lookup returns CDR1 MNHEY and CDR2 SMNVEV (reference sequence). CDR3 length equals 14 residues. As DNA, the CDR3 is TGTGCCAGCAGTTTAGGGGGGACCAATTCACCCCTCCACTTT. It is translated as CASSLGGTNSPLHF.

The gene calls are TRBV6-1 and TRBJ2-7; 8 bases fit TRBD1. Germline-derived CDR1 and CDR2 are MNHNS and SASEGT. The V gene end was trimmed by 0 bases and the J gene end by 3 bases; junction bases not matched to a gene: 4. This CDR3 spans 15 amino acids. The CDR3 bases are TGTGCCAGCAGTGAAGCGGTGGGACAGGACTACGAGCAGTACTTC. Protein product: CASSEAVGQDYEQYF.

V gene TRBV6-4 combines with J gene TRBJ1-2; TRBD1 matches 8 bases. The V gene's germline CDR1 is MRHNA and CDR2 SNTAGT. The CDR3 extends over 14 amino acids. Trimming took 3 bases from V and 4 from J; bases not matched to a gene: 4. As DNA, the CDR3 is TGTGCCAGCAGTGAGGCAGGGGGCTTCTATGGCTACACCTTC. This sequence encodes CASSEAGGFYGYTF.

The gene calls are TRBV25-1 and TRBJ2-1, with D maybe TRBD1 (6 bases). CDR1 and CDR2 (germline): MGHDK, SYGVNS. Trimming stripped 7 bases from V and 5 bases from J, with 12 bases between. CDR3 length equals 13 residues. The CDR3: CASTEGVNNEQFF. The CDR3 bases are TGTGCCAGCACCGAGGGGGTGAACAATGAGCAGTTCTTC.

This chain connects TRBV11-1 to TRBJ1-5, with D tentatively TRBD1 (5 bases). The CDR3 contains 16 residues. Trimming took off 4 bases at V and 0 bases at J, with 13 bases between the two ends. The V gene's germline CDR1 is SGHAT and CDR2 FQDESV (reference sequence). The CDR3 DNA reads as TGTGCCAGCAGCTGGGGGGGAGCTTATAGCAATCAGCCCCAGCATTTT. It is translated as CASSWGGAYSNQPQHF.

In its sample, this clone was seen once. The V and J genes are TRBV30 and TRBJ1-3; D ambiguous. This CDR3 is 16 amino acids long. CDR1 GTSNPN and CDR2 SVGIG come from the germline V gene (reference sequence). Trimming took 4 bases from V and 9 from J, leaving 25 bases between them. Here the CDR3 reads CAWTVNVGRPAGTIYF. CDR3 bases: TGTGCCTGGACCGTAAACGTCGGACGCCCAGCCGGCACCATATATTTT. Variable domain in full (rest from reference TRBV30 and TRBJ1-3): SQTIHQWPATLVQPVGSPLSLECTVEGTSNPNLYWYRQAAGRGLQLLFYSVGIGQISSEVPQNLSASRPQDRQFILSSKKLLLSDSGFYLCAWTVNVGRPAGTIYFGEGSWLTVV.

The V and J genes are TRBV5-1 and TRBJ2-2; D is possibly TRBD2 (6 bases). Germline CDR1 SGHRS, CDR2 YFSETQ. V gave up 7 bases and J gave up 1 base, with 11 bases separating them. CDR3 size: 14 residues. The chain's CDR3 is CASRRDGNTGELFF. CDR3 DNA: TGCGCCAGCCGGAGGGACGGGAACACCGGGGAGCTGTTTTTT.

In its sample, this clone was seen a few times. V and J are TRBV7-3 and TRBJ2-1; a weak D match, TRBD2 (6 bases). V was cut by 3 bases and J by 8 bases, with 14 bases left in between. The germline CDR1 and CDR2 sequences are SGHTA and FQGTGA. The CDR3 has 14 amino acids. The CDR3 here is CASSFGGGDYEQFF. The CDR3 nucleotides read TGTGCCAGCAGCTTTGGCGGAGGGGATTATGAGCAGTTCTTC.

The chain is built from TRBV4-1 and TRBJ2-7; a weak D match, TRBD1 (6 bases). CDR1 MGHRA and CDR2 YSYEKL come from the germline V gene. The CDR3 runs to 12 residues. Trimming took 4 bases from V and 6 from J, leaving 10 bases between them. CDR3: CASSPTGFEQYF. CDR3 bases: TGCGCCAGCAGCCCCACAGGGTTCGAGCAGTACTTC.

The chain joins TRBV2 to TRBJ2-2, with unresolved D. The CDR3 runs to 11 residues. The V and J ends lost 6 bases and 1 base respectively, with 0 bases between them. CDR1 and CDR2 (germline): SNHLY, FYNNEI. The CDR3 is CASRNTGELFF. The CDR3 region has the DNA TGTGCCAGCAGGAACACCGGGGAGCTGTTTTTT.

This chain uses TRBV10-3 with TRBJ2-3, with a possible D match to TRBD2 (6 bases). The germline V and J ends were trimmed by 4 bases and 2 bases, with 13 bases remaining between them. Germline V gene data show CDR1 as ENHRY and CDR2 as SYGVKD. The CDR3 extends over 15 amino acids. The CDR3, as DNA: TGTGCCATCAGTGCCACTAGCCCCGACACAGATACGCAGTATTTT. This gives the protein CAISATSPDTDTQYF.

V usage is TRBV6-5 and J usage is TRBJ2-5; D ambiguous. Trimming took 2 bases from V and 4 from J, leaving 8 bases between them. Germline V gene sequence: CDR1 MNHEY, CDR2 SVGAGI. The CDR3 loop spans 13 amino acids. This CDR3 reads CASSYGLVETQYF. CDR3 DNA: TGTGCCAGCAGTTACGGGCTTGTAGAGACCCAGTACTTC.

This sequence joins TRBV29-1 and TRBJ1-5, with a weak D call TRBD1 (6 bases). The CDR3 contains 12 residues. CDR1 SQVTM and CDR2 ANQGSEA come from the germline V gene. Trimming shortened V by 4 bases and J by 11 bases, and 15 bases separated the two germline ends. The chain's CDR3 is CSVGTDSGAQHF. The CDR3 region has the DNA TGCAGCGTTGGGACAGATTCGGGGGCCCAGCATTTT. The variable domain in full, with the rest retrieved from reference TRBV29-1 and TRBJ1-5, is SAVISQKPSRDICQRGTSLTIQCQVDSQVTMMFWYRQQPGQSLTLIATANQGSEATYESGFVIDKFPISRPNLTFSTLTVSNMSPEDSSIYLCSVGTDSGAQHFGDGTRLSIL.

The rearrangement uses TRBV11-2 and TRBJ2-5; no clear D gene. Germline values: CDR1 SGHAT, CDR2 FQNNGV. CDR3 length: 14 amino acids. V gave up 0 bases and J gave up 0 bases, with 5 bases separating them. The CDR3 spells CASSLEADQETQYF. CDR3 DNA sequence: TGTGCCAGCAGCTTAGAGGCGGACCAAGAGACCCAGTACTTC. Together with reference TRBV11-2 and TRBJ2-5, the CDR3 gives the full variable domain: EAGVAQSPRYKIIEKRQSVAFWCNPISGHATLYWYQQILGQGPKLLIQFQNNGVVDDSQLPKDRFSAERLKGVDSTLKIQPAKLEDSAVYLCASSLEADQETQYFGPGTRLLVL.

This clone has only one observation. As DNA, the CDR3 is TGTGCCAGCAGTGACTACGGAGCCTACGAGCAGTACTTC. Its protein is CASSDYGAYEQYF. V gene TRBV6-1 combines with J gene TRBJ2-7; D is undetermined. The germline V gene has CDR1 MNHNS and CDR2 SASEGT. V lost 3 bases and J 2 bases, leaving 8 bases between the germline ends. The CDR3 totals 13 residues.

The chain has TRBV6-8 and TRBJ1-1, with D hard to call. This CDR3 is 12 amino acids long. Germline loops: CDR1 MNHGY, CDR2 SAAAGT. Trimming shortened V by 1 base and J by 11 bases, and 11 bases separated the two germline ends. In DNA form, the CDR3 reads TGTGCCAGCAGTTACTGGGAGGCCGCGGCTTTCTTT. It specifies CASSYWEAAAFF.